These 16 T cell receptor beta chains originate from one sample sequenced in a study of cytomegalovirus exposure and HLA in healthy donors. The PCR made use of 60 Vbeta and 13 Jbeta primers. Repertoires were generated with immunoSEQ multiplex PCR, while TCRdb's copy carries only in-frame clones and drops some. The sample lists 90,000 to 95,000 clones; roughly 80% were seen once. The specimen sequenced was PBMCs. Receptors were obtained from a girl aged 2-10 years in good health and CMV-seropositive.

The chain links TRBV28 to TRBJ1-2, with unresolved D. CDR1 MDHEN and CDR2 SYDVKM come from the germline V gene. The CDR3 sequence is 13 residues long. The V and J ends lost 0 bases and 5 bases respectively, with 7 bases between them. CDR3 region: CASSLWAGYGYTF. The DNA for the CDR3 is TGTGCCAGCAGTTTATGGGCGGGATATGGCTACACCTTC.

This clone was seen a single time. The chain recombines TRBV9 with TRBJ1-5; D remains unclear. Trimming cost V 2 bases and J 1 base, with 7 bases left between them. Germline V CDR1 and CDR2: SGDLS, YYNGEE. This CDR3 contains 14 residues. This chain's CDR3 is CASSVDMSNQPQHF. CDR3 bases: TGTGCCAGCAGCGTCGACATGAGCAATCAGCCCCAGCATTTT.

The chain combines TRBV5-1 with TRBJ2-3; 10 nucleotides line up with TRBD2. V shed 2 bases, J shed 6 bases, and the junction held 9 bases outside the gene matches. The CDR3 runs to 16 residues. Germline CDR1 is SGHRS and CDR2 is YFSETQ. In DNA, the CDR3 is TGCGCCAGCAGCTTTGTAGCGGGAGGCCTCGGGGATACGCAGTATTTT. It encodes CASSFVAGGLGDTQYF.

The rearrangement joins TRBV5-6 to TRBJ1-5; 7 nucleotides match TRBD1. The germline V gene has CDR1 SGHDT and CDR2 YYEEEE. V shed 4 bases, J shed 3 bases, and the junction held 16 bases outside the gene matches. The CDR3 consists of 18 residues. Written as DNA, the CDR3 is TGTGCCAGCAGCCCCTGGACAGGCCTAAGTCGGGACAATCAGCCCCAGCATTTT. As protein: CASSPWTGLSRDNQPQHF.

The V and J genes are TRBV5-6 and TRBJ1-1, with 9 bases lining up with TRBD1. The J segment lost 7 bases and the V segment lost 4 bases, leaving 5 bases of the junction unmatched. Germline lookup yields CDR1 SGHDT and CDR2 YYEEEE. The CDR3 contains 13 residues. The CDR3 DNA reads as TGTGCCAGCAGCGTCGGGACAGGGATTGAAGCTTTCTTT. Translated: CASSVGTGIEAFF.

The CDR3 reads CASSSGTGMNQPQHF. The CDR3 nucleotides are TGTGCCAGCAGTTCCGGGACAGGTATGAATCAGCCCCAGCATTTT. The chain has TRBV28 and TRBJ1-5; 8 bases fit TRBD1. The CDR3 sequence is 15 residues long. After removal of 4 bases from V and 4 bases from J, the junction contained 6 bases not matched to a gene. Looked up from germline, CDR1 is MDHEN and CDR2 is SYDVKM.

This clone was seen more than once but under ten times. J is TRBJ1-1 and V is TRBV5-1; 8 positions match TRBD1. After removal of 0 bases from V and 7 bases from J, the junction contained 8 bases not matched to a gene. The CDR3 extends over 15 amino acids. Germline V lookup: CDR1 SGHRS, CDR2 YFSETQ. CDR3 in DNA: TGCGCCAGCAGCTTGGCCGGGATACAGGGGGGTGAAGCTTTCTTT. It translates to CASSLAGIQGGEAFF.

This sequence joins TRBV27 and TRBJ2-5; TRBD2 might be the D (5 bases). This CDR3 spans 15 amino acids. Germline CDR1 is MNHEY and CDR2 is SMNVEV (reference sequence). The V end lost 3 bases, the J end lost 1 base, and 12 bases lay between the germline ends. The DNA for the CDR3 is TGTGCCAGCAGTTTCTCCGGAGGATCCCAAGAGACCCAGTACTTC. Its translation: CASSFSGGSQETQYF.

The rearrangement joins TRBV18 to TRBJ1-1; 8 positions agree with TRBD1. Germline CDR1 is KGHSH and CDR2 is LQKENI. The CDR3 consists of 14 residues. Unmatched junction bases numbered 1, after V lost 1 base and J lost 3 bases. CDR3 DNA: TGTGCCAGCTCACCACACAGGGGGGACACTGAAGCTTTCTTT. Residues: CASSPHRGDTEAFF.

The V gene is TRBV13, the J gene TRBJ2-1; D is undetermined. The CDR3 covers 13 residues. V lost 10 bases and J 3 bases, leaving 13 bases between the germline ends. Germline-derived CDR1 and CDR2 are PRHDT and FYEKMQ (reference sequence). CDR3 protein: CATGWQDYNEQFF. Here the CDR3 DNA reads TGTGCCACCGGTTGGCAGGACTACAATGAGCAGTTCTTC.

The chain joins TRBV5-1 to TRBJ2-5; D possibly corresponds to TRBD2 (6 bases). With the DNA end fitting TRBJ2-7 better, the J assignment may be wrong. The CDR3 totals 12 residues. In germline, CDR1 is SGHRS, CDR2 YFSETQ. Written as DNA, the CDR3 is TGCGCCAGCAGAACGGGGGACCACGAGCAGTACTTC. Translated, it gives CASRTGDHEQYF.

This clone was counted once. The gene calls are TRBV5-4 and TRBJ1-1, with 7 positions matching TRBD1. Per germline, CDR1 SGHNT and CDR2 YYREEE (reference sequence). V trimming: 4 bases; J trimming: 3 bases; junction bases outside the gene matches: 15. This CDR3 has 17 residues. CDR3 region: CASSPPEGATRYTEAFF. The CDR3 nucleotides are TGTGCCAGCAGCCCCCCGGAGGGGGCGACGAGGTACACTGAAGCTTTCTTT. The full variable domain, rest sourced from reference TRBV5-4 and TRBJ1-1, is ETGVTQSPTHLIKTRGQQVTLRCSSQSGHNTVSWYQQALGQGPQFIFQYYREEENGRGNFPPRFSGLQFPNYSSELNVNALELDDSALYLCASSPPEGATRYTEAFFGQGTRLTVV.

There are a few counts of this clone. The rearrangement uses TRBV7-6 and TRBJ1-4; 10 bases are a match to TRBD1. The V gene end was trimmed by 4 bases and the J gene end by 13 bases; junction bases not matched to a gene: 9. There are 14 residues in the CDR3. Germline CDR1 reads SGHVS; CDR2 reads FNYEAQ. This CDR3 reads CASSSDRGRGGLFF. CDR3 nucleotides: TGTGCCAGCAGCTCTGACAGGGGGCGAGGGGGACTGTTTTTT.

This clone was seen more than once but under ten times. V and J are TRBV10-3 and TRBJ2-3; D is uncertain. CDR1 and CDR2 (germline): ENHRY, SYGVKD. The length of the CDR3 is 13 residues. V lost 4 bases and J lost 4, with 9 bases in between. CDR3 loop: CAISGPTPDTQYF. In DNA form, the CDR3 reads TGTGCCATCAGTGGACCGACTCCAGATACGCAGTATTTT.

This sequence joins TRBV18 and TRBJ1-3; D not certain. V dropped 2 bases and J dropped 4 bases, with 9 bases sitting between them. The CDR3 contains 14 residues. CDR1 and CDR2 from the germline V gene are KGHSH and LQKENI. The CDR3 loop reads CASSPTGEGNTIYF. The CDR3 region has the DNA TGTGCCAGCTCACCAACGGGTGAAGGAAACACCATATATTTT.

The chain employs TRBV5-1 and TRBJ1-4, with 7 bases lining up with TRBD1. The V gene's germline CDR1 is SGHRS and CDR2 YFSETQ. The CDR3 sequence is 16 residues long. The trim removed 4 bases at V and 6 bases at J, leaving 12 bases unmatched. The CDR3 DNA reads TGCGCCAGCAGCCTCGGGGACAGCTACCGGGATGAAAAACTGTTTTTT. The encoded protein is CASSLGDSYRDEKLFF. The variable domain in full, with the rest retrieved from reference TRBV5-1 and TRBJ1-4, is KAGVTQTPRYLIKTRGQQVTLSCSPISGHRSVSWYQQTPGQGLQFLFEYFSETQRNKGNFPGRFSGRQFSNSRSEMNVSTLELGDSALYLCASSLGDSYRDEKLFFGSGTQLSVL.